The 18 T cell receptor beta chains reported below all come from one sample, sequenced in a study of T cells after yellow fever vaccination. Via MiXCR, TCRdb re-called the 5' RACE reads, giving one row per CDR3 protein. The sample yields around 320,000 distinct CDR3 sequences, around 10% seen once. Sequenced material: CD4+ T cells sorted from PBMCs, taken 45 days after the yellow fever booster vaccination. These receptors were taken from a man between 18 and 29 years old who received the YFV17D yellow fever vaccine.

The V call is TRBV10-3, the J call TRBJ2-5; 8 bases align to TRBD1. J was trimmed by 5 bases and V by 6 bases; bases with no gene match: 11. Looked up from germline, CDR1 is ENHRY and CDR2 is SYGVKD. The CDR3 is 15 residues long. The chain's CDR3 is CAIRAPDRGDETQYF. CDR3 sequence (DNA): TGTGCCATCAGAGCCCCCGACAGGGGTGATGAGACCCAGTACTTC.

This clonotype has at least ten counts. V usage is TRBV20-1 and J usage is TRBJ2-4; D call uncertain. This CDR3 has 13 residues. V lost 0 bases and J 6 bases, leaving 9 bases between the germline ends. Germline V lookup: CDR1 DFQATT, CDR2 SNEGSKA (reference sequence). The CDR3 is CSARDLPRNIQYF. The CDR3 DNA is TGCAGTGCTAGAGATCTGCCGCGAAACATTCAGTACTTC.

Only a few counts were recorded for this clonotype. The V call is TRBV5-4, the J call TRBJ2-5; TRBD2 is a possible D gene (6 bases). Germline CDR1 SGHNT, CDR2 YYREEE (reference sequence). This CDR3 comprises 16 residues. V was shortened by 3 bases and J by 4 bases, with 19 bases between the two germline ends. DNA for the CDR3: TGTGCCAGCAGCTCGTCGGGCGGGGTATTTGGAGAGACCCAGTACTTC. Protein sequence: CASSSSGGVFGETQYF.

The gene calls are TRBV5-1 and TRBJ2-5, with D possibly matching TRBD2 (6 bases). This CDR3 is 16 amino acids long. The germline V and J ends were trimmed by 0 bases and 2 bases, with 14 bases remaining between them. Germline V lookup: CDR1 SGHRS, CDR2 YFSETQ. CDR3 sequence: CASSLVGASEQETQYF. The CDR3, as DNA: TGCGCCAGCAGCTTGGTCGGTGCTAGCGAACAAGAGACCCAGTACTTC.

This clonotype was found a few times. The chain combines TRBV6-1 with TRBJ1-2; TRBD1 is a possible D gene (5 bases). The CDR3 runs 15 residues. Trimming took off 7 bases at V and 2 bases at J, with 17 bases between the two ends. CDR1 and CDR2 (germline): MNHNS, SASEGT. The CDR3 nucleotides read TGTGCCAGCAACACCCCCCCAGGGAGGAACTATGGCTACACCTTC. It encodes CASNTPPGRNYGYTF.

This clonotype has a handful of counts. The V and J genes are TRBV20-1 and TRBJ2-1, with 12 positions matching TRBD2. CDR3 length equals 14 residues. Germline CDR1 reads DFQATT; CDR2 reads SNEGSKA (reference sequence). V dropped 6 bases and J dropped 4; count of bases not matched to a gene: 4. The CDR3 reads CSAQTSGGYNEQFF. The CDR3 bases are TGCAGTGCCCAAACTAGCGGGGGGTACAATGAGCAGTTCTTC.

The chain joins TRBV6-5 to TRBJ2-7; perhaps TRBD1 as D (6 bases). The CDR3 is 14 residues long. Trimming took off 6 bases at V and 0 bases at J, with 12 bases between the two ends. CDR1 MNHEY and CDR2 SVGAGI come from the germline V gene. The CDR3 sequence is CASRPTGSSYEQYF. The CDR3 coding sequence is TGTGCCAGCAGACCGACAGGTTCCTCCTACGAGCAGTACTTC.

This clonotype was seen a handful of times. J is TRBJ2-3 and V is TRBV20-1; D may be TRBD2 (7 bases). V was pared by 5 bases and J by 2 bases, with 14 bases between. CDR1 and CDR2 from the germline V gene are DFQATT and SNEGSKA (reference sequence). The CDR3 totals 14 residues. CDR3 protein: CSAPLAGATDTQYF. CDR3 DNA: TGCAGTGCTCCCCTTGCGGGGGCCACAGATACGCAGTATTTT.

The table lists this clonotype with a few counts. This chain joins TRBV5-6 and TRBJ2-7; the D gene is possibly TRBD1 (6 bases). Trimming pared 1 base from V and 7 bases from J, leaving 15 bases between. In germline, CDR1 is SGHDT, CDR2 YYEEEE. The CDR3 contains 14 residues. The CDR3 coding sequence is TGTGCCAGCAGCTTGACGAGGGGGTCGCGGGAGCAGTACGTC. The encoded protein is CASSLTRGSREQYV.

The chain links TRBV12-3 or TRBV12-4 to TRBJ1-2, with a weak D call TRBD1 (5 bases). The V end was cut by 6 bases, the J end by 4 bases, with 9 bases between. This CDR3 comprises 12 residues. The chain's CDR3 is CASSRALYGYTF. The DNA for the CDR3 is TGTGCCAGCAGCAGGGCCCTCTATGGCTACACCTTC.

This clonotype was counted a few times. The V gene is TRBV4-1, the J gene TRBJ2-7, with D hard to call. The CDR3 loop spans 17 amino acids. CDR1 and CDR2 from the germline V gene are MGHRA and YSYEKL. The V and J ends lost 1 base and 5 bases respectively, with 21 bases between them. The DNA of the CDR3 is TGCGCCAGCAGCCAAGGCCGTTTAGGTCGGAGCAGCGACGAGCAGTACTTC. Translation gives CASSQGRLGRSSDEQYF.

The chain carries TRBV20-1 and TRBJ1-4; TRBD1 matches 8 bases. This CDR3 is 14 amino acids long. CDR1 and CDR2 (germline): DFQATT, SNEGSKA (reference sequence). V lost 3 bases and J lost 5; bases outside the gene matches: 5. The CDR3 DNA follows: TGCAGTGCTAGTCCACACAGGGGGAATGAAAAACTGTTTTTT. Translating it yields CSASPHRGNEKLFF.

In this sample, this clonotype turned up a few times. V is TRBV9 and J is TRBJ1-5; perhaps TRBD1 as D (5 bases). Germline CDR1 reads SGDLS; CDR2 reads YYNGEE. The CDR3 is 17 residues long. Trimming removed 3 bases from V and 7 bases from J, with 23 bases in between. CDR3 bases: TGTGCCAGCAGCGGAGGAGGGGATGGGGGTTTTGGACAGCCCCAGCATTTT. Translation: CASSGGGDGGFGQPQHF.

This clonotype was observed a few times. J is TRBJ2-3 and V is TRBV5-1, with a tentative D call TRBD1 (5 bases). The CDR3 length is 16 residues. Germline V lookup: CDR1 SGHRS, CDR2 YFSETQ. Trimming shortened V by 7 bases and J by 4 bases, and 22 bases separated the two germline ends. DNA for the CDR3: TGCGCCAGCCGCCGACAGATTAGCACAGTCCCAGATACGCAGTATTTT. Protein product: CASRRQISTVPDTQYF.

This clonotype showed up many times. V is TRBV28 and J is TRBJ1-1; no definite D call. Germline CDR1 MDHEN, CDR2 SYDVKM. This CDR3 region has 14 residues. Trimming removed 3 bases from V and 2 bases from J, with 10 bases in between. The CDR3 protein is CASSFPSRNTEAFF. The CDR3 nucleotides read TGTGCCAGCAGTTTCCCGTCAAGAAACACTGAAGCTTTCTTT.

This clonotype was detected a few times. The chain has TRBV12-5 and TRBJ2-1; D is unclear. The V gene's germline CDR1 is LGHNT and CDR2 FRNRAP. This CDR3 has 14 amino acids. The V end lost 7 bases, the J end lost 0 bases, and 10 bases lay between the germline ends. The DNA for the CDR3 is TGTGCTAGTGTCGGGCGAAGCTCCTACAATGAGCAGTTCTTC. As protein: CASVGRSSYNEQFF.

The CDR3 spells CASSLARDSPLHF. CDR3 sequence (DNA): TGTGCCAGCAGCTTAGCACGAGATTCACCCCTCCACTTT. The chain uses TRBV7-6 and TRBJ1-6; D call uncertain. V lost 0 bases, J lost 8 bases, and 5 bases lay in between. The CDR3 totals 13 residues. CDR1 and CDR2 from the germline V gene are SGHVS and FNYEAQ.

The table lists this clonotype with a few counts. Here the CDR3 DNA reads TGTGCCAGCAGCCGAAAATTGGGTGGGGGGGCACAAGATACGCAGTATTTT. Translation gives CASSRKLGGGAQDTQYF. The J gene is TRBJ2-3, the V gene TRBV7-2; perhaps TRBD2 as D (7 bases). V was shortened by 5 bases and J by 5 bases, with 23 bases between the two germline ends. The CDR3 contains 17 residues. In germline, CDR1 is SGHTA, CDR2 FQGNSA.